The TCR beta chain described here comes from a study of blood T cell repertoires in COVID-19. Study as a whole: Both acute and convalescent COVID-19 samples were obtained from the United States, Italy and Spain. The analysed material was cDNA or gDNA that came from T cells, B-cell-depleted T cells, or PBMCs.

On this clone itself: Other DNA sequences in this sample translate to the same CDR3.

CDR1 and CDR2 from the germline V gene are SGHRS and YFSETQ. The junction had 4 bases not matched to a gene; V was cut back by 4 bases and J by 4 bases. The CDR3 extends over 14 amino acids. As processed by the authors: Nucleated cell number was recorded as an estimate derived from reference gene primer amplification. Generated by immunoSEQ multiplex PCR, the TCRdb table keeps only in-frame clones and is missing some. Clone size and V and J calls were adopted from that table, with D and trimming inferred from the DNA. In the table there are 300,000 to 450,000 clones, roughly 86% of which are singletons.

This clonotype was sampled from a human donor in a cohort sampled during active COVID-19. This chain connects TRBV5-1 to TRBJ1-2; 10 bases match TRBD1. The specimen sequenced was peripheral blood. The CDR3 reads CASSPRDRGYGYTF. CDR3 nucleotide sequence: TGCGCCAGCAGCCCTCGGGACAGGGGCTATGGCTACACCTTC.